There are a few counts of the clone carrying this T cell receptor beta chain. The antigen is unknown. Documented time point: newly diagnosed, previously untreated cHL patient sample. Acting as the comparison were PBMCs from newly diagnosed, untreated classical Hodgkin lymphoma. This entry comes from a study of PD-1 blockade in classical Hodgkin lymphoma. Sequencing was performed with immunoSEQ multiplex PCR; in TCRdb, only in-frame clones are kept and a portion is missing. Of thousands of clones in the sample, over 70% were seen once. Study-level results: Newly diagnosed patients were reported to exhibit reduced baseline TCR diversity relative to healthy donors.

This clonotype was sampled from a human donor with classical Hodgkin lymphoma. Sequenced material: peripheral blood mononuclear cells (PBMCs).

The CDR3 is CASSVGTSGRDEQYF. The DNA of the CDR3 is TGTGCCAGCAGCGTGGGGACTAGCGGGAGGGACGAGCAGTACTTC. The rearrangement joins TRBV5-6 to TRBJ2-7; TRBD2 matches 16 bases. From germline, CDR1 is SGHDT and CDR2 YYEEEE. V dropped 4 bases and J dropped 5; count of bases not matched to a gene: 3. The CDR3 covers 15 residues.